This T cell receptor beta chain was obtained from a study of T-cell reconstitution after alpha-beta-depleted transplantation in children. This clonotype was picked up many times. Germline CDR1 reads SGHDT; CDR2 reads YYEEEE. J gave up 2 bases and V 4 bases, and 8 bases lay outside the gene matches. The CDR3 consists of 17 residues. For TCRbeta, the library was prepared with unique molecular identifiers. TCRdb called the PCR reads again in MiXCR, with one record for every CDR3 protein. The repertoire has hundreds of thousands of distinct CDR3 sequences, around 9.5% of them found once; the top ten carry 6.2%.

This rearrangement joins TRBV5-6 to TRBJ2-2; 10 bases match TRBD1. This TCR came from a human donor who donated a stem cell graft to a child with acute lymphoblastic leukemia. The sequencing here drew on PBMCs from the stem cell graft donor, taken from the stem cell graft. CDR3 sequence: CASSRLGDRGNTGELFF. In nucleotides, the CDR3 is TGTGCCAGCAGCCGACTCGGGGACAGGGGCAACACCGGGGAGCTGTTTTTT.